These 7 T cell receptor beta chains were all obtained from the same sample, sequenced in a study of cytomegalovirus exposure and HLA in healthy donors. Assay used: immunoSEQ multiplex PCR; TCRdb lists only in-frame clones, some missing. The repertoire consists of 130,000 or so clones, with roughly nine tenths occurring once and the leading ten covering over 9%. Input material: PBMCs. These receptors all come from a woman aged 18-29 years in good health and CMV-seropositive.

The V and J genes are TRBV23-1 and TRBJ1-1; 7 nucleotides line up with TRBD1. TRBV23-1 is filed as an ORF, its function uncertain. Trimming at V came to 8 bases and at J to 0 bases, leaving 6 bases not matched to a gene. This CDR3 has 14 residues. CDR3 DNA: TGCGCCAGCCAACAGACAGGGTTGAACACTGAAGCTTTCTTT. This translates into CASQQTGLNTEAFF.

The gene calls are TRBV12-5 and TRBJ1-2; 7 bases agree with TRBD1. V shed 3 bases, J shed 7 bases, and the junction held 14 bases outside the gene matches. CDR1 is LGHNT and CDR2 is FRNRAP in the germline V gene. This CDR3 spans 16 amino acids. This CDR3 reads CASGFTGTAGVRGYTF. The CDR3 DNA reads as TGTGCTAGTGGTTTTACCGGGACAGCCGGAGTACGTGGCTACACCTTC.

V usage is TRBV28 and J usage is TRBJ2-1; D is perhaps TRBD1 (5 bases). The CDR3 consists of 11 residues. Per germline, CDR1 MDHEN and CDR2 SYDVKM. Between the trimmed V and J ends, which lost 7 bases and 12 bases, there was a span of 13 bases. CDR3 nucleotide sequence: TGTGCCAGCAAGGCCGACAGTAGGCAGTTCTTC. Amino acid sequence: CASKADSRQFF.

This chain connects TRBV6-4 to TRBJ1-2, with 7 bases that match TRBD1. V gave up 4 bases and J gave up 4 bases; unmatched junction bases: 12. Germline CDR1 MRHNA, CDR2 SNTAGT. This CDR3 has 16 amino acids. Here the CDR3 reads CASSGGRQGGGYGYTF. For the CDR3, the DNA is TGTGCCAGCAGTGGGGGAAGACAGGGAGGCGGCTATGGCTACACCTTC.

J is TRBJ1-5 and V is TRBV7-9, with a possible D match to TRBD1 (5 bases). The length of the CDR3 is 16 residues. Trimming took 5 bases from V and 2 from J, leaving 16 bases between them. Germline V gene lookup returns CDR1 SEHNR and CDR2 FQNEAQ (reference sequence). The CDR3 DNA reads TGTGCCAGCAGCCTTTTGGGGGGGGGAGGCAATCAGCCCCAGCATTTT. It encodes CASSLLGGGGNQPQHF.

The CDR3 DNA sequence: TGTGCCAGCAGAGAGCACACTGAAGCTTTCTTT. It translates to CASREHTEAFF. The chain couples TRBV6-1 to TRBJ1-1; D uncertain. Between the trimmed V and J ends, which lost 6 bases and 3 bases, there was a span of 5 bases. Looked up from germline, CDR1 is MNHNS and CDR2 is SASEGT. CDR3 size: 11 residues.

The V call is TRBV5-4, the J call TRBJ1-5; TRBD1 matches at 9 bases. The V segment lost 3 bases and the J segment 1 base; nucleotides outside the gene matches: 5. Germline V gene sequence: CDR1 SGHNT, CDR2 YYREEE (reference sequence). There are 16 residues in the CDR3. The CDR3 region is CASSYIGQGSNQPQHF. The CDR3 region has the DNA TGTGCCAGCAGCTACATCGGACAGGGGAGCAATCAGCCCCAGCATTTT. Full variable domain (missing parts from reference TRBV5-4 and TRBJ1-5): ETGVTQSPTHLIKTRGQQVTLRCSSQSGHNTVSWYQQALGQGPQFIFQYYREEENGRGNFPPRFSGLQFPNYSSELNVNALELDDSALYLCASSYIGQGSNQPQHFGDGTRLSIL.